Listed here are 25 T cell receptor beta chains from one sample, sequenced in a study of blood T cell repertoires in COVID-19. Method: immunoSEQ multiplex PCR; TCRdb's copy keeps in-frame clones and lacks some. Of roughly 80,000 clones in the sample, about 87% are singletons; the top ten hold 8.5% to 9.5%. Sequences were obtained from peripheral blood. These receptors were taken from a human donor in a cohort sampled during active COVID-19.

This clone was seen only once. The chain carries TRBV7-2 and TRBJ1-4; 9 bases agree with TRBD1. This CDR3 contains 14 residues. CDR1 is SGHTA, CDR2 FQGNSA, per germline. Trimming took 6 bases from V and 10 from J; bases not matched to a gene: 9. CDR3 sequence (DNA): TGTGCCAGCAGTCTAGAGGGGACAGGGCTAAAACTGTTTTTT. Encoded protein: CASSLEGTGLKLFF.

The CDR3 region has the DNA TGTGCCAGCAGCCGACACAGGGACACTGAAGCTTTCTTT. This translates into CASSRHRDTEAFF. The chain recombines TRBV27 with TRBJ1-1; D is possibly TRBD1 (6 bases). V lost 6 bases and J 3 bases, leaving 11 bases between the germline ends. The CDR3 spans 13 residues. Germline CDR1 is MNHEY and CDR2 is SMNVEV (reference sequence).

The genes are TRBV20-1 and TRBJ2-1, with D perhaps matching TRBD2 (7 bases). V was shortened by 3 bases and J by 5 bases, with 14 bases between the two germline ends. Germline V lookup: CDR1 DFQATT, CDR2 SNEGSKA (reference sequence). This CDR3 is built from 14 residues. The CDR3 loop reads CSASRGGRDNEQFF. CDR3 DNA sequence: TGCAGTGCTAGTAGGGGGGGGCGGGACAATGAGCAGTTCTTC.

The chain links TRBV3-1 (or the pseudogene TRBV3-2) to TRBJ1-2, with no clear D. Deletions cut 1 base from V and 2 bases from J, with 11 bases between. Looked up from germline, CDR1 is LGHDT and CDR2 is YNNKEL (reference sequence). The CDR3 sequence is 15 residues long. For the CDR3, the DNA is TGTGCCAGCAGCCAAGCGGCGGTGCGGAACTATGGCTACACCTTC. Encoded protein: CASSQAAVRNYGYTF.

The chain's CDR3 is CASSMGTGHQPQHF. The CDR3 DNA follows: TGTGCCAGTAGTATGGGGACAGGACATCAGCCCCAGCATTTT. The chain carries TRBV19 and TRBJ1-5; 8 bases map to TRBD1. Per the germline V gene, CDR1 is LNHDA and CDR2 is SQIVND (reference sequence). The CDR3 is 14 residues long. Trimming removed 3 bases from V and 5 bases from J; junction bases left unmatched: 3.

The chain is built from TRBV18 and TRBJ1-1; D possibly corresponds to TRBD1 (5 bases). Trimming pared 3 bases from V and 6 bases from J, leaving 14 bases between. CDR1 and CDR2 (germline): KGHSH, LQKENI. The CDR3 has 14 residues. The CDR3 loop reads CASSPREGWAEAFF. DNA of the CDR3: TGTGCCAGCTCACCCCGGGAGGGGTGGGCTGAAGCTTTCTTT.

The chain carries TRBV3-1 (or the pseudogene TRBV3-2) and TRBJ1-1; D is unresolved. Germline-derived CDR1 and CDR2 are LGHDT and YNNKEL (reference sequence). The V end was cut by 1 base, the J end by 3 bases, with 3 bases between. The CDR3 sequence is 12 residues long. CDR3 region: CASSQAYTEAFF. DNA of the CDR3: TGTGCCAGCAGCCAAGCATACACTGAAGCTTTCTTT.

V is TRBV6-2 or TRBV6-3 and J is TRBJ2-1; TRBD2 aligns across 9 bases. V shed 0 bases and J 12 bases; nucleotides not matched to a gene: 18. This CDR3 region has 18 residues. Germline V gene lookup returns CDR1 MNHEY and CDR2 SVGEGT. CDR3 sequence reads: CASSYSTLRTSVNWGQFF. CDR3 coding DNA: TGTGCCAGCAGTTACTCGACGTTAAGGACTAGCGTTAATTGGGGGCAGTTCTTC.

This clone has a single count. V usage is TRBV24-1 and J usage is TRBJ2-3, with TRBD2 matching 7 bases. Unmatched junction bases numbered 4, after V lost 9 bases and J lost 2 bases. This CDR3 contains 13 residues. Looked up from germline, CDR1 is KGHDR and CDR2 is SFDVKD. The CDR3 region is CATGGTNTDTQYF. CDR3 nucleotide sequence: TGTGCCACCGGAGGGACTAACACAGATACGCAGTATTTT.

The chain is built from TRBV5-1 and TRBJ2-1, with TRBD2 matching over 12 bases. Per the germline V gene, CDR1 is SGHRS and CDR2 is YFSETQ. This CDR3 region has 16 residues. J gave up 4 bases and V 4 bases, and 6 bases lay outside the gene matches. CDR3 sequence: CASSPLLAGGYNEQFF. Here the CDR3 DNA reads TGCGCCAGCAGCCCTTTACTAGCGGGGGGTTACAATGAGCAGTTCTTC. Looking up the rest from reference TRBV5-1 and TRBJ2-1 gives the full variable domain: KAGVTQTPRYLIKTRGQQVTLSCSPISGHRSVSWYQQTPGQGLQFLFEYFSETQRNKGNFPGRFSGRQFSNSRSEMNVSTLELGDSALYLCASSPLLAGGYNEQFFGPGTRLTVL.

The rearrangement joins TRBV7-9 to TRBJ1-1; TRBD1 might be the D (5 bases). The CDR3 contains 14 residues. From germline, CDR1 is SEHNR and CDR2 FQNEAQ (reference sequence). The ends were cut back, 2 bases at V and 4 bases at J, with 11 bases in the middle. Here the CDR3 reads CASSLPGRTTEAFF. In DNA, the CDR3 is TGTGCCAGCAGCTTACCAGGGAGGACCACTGAAGCTTTCTTT.

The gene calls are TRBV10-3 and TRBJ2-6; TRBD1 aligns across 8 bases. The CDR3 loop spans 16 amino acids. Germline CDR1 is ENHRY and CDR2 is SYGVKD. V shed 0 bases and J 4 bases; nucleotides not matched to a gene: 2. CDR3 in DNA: TGTGCCATCAGTGAGTCGGACAGGGCCGGGGCCAACGTCCTGACTTTC. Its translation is CAISESDRAGANVLTF.

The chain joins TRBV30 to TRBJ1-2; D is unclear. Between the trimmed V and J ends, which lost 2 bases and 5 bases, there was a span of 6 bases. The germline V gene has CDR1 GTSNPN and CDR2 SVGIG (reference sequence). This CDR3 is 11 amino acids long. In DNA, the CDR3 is TGTGCCTGGAGTACCGGGTATGGCTACACCTTC. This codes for CAWSTGYGYTF.

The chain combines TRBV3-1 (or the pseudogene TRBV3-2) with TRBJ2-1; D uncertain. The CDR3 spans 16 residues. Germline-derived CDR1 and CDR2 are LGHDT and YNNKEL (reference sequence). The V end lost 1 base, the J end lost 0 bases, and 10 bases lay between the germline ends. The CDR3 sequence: CASSQVVRSSYNEQFF. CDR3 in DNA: TGTGCCAGCAGCCAAGTTGTTCGGAGCTCCTACAATGAGCAGTTCTTC.

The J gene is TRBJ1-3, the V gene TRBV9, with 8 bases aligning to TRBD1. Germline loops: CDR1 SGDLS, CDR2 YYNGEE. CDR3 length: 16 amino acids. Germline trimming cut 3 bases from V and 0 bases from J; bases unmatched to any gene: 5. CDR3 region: CASSGPTGVSGNTIYF. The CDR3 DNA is TGTGCCAGCAGCGGACCGACAGGGGTCTCTGGAAACACCATATATTTT.

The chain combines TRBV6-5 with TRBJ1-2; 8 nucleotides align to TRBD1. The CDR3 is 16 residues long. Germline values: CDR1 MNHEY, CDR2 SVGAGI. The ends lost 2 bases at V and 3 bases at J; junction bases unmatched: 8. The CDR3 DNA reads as TGTGCCAGCAGTTACATCAGGGGGCGAGGGGACTATGGCTACACCTTC. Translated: CASSYIRGRGDYGYTF.

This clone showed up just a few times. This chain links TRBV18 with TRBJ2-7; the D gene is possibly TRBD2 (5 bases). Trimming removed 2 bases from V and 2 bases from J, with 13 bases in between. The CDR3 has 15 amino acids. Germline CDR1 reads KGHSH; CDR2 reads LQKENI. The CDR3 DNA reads TGTGCCAGCTCACCAACTGGAGGACTTGCCTACGAGCAGTACTTC. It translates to CASSPTGGLAYEQYF.

The CDR3 nucleotides read TGTGCCAGCAGATATGGCAGTACTAATGAAAAACTGTTTTTT. This codes for CASRYGSTNEKLFF. V usage is TRBV3-1 (or the pseudogene TRBV3-2) and J usage is TRBJ1-4, with no clear D. The V gene's germline CDR1 is LGHDT and CDR2 YNNKEL (reference sequence). The CDR3 sequence is 14 residues long. V lost 6 bases, J lost 2 bases, and 10 bases lay in between.

CDR3 sequence reads: CAISGRTSGSPTDTQYF. The CDR3 DNA reads as TGTGCCATCAGTGGAAGGACTAGCGGGAGCCCCACAGATACGCAGTATTTT. The chain recombines TRBV10-3 with TRBJ2-3, with 13 bases aligning to TRBD2. Germline CDR1 is ENHRY and CDR2 is SYGVKD. The CDR3 is made up of 17 amino acids. The ends lost 4 bases at V and 2 bases at J; junction bases unmatched: 6.

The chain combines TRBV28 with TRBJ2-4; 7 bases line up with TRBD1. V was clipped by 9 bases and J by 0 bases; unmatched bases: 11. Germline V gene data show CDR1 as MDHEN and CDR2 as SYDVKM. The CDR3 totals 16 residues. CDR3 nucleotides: TGTGCCAGTAAAACAGGGGACGGGTTAGCCAAAAACATTCAGTACTTC. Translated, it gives CASKTGDGLAKNIQYF.

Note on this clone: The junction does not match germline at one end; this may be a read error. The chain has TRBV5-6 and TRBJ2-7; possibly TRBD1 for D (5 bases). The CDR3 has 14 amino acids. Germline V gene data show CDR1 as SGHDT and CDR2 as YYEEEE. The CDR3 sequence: CASGLGQGLYEQYF. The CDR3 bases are TGTGCCAGCGGCTTGGGGCAGGGTTTGTACGAGCAGTACTTC.

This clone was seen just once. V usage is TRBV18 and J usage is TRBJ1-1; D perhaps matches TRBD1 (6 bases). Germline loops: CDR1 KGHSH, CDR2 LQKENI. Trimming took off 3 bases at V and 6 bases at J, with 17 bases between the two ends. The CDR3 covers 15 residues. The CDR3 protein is CASSPADSLISEAFF. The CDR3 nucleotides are TGTGCCAGCTCACCTGCGGACAGTTTGATCTCTGAAGCTTTCTTT.

CDR3 residues: CASSQPTVIYGYTF. DNA of the CDR3: TGTGCCAGCAGCCAACCGACAGTCATCTATGGCTACACCTTC. This chain joins TRBV4-2 and TRBJ1-2, with D tentatively TRBD1 (5 bases). The ends were cut back, 2 bases at V and 4 bases at J, with 11 bases in the middle. Germline CDR1 is LGHNA and CDR2 is YNFKEQ. The CDR3 is 14 amino acids.

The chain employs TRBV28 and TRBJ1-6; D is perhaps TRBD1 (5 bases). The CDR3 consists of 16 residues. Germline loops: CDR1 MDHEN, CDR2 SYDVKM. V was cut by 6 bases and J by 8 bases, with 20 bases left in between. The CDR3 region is CASRYGGGVWDSPLHF. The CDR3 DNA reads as TGTGCCAGCAGATATGGTGGAGGGGTGTGGGATTCACCCCTCCACTTT.

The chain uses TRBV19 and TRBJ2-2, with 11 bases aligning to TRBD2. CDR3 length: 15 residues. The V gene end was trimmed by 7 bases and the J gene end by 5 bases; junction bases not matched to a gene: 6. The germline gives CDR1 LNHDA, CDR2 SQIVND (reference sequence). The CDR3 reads CASTLAGGGTGELFF. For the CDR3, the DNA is TGTGCCAGTACCCTAGCGGGAGGAGGAACCGGGGAGCTGTTTTTT.